This paragraph reports one TCR beta chain. Its antigen is still unknown. The sample belongs to a study of cytomegalovirus exposure and HLA in healthy donors. The study, taken as a whole, reports: Most subjects' HLA-A and HLA-B alleles were reportedly predicted from TCR beta sequences.

Germline V lookup: CDR1 KGHSH, CDR2 LQKENI. The V and J ends lost 3 bases and 4 bases respectively, with 9 bases between them. The CDR3 has 13 residues. The PCR ran on 60 Vbeta and 13 Jbeta primers. The method was immunoSEQ multiplex PCR; TCRdb's version includes in-frame clones alone and lacks a portion of them. The ten top clones account for 7.5% to 8%, within a sample of approximately 68,000 clones. This clonotype originated in a female donor in good health and CMV-seropositive. Sequencing used PBMCs. The V call is TRBV18, the J call TRBJ1-2; D gene ambiguous. CDR3 in amino acids: CASSPRDTYGYTF. CDR3 bases: TGTGCCAGCTCACCGCGAGACACCTATGGCTACACCTTC.